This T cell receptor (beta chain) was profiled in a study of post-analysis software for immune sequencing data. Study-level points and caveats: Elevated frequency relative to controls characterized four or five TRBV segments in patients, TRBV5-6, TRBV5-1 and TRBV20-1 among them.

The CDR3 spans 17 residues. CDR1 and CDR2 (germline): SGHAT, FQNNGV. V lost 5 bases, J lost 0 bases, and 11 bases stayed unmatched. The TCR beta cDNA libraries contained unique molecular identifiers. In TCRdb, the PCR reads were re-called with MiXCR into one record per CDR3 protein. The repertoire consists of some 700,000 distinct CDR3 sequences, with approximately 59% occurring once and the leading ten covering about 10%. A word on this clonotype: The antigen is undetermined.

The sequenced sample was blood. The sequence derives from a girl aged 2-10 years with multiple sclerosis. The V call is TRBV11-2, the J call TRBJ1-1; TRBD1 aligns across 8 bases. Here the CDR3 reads CASSPKLQGEMNTEAFF. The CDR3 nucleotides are TGTGCCAGCAGCCCCAAACTACAGGGGGAAATGAACACTGAAGCTTTCTTT.